The 10 T cell receptor beta chains given below trace back to one sample, sequenced in a study of T cells in Graves' hyperthyroidism and ophthalmopathy. Amplification of TCR beta CDR3 regions was performed using RNA transcripts as template. The HTBI primer set was used in a first-round RT-PCR of the TCR CDR3. In TCRdb, the multiplex PCR reads were re-called with MiXCR into one record per CDR3 protein. Found here are 480,000 or so distinct CDR3 sequences, approximately 15% of them singletons; the top ten hold 15% to 20%. Sequencing used blood. Every receptor here comes from a woman between 18 and 30 years old with Graves' hyperthyroidism.

V gene TRBV11-2 combines with J gene TRBJ1-2, with 7 bases fitting TRBD1. V lost 6 bases to trimming and J lost 5 bases; unmatched junction nucleotides: 15. Germline loops: CDR1 SGHAT, CDR2 FQNNGV. The CDR3 contains 16 residues. The CDR3 protein is CASSPIPTTGTYGYTF. DNA for the CDR3: TGTGCCAGCAGTCCCATCCCCACGACAGGGACGTATGGCTACACCTTC.

J is TRBJ2-3 and V is TRBV7-9; tentative D call: TRBD2 (6 bases). The germline V and J ends were trimmed by 1 base and 1 base, with 15 bases remaining between them. The germline gives CDR1 SEHNR, CDR2 FQNEAQ (reference sequence). The CDR3 is made up of 17 amino acids. The chain's CDR3 is CASSLVGLSGGTDTQYF. The CDR3 DNA reads as TGTGCCAGCAGCTTAGTTGGACTCTCGGGGGGCACAGATACGCAGTATTTT.

The rearrangement links TRBV7-9 to TRBJ1-1; 7 bases agree with TRBD1. Germline V gene lookup returns CDR1 SEHNR and CDR2 FQNEAQ (reference sequence). Trimming at V came to 5 bases and at J to 0 bases, leaving 12 bases not matched to a gene. This CDR3 spans 17 amino acids. This chain's CDR3 is CASSRQGSSRMNTEAFF. DNA of the CDR3: TGTGCCAGCAGCAGACAGGGATCATCTCGGATGAACACTGAAGCTTTCTTT.

For this clonotype: This could be a read error, since a much larger clone is one nucleotide away. The chain combines TRBV7-3 with TRBJ2-1; D uncertain. Germline V gives CDR1 SGHTA, CDR2 FQGTGA. CDR3 size: 14 residues. CDR3: CASSLTRPDNEQCF. In nucleotides, the CDR3 is TGTGCCAGCAGCCTCACCCGGCCCGACAATGAGCAGTGCTTC.

The table lists this clonotype with many counts. The gene calls are TRBV25-1 and TRBJ2-5, with D perhaps TRBD1 or TRBD2 (5 bases each). Trimming took off 3 bases at V and 4 bases at J, with 15 bases between the two ends. In germline, CDR1 is MGHDK, CDR2 SYGVNS. The CDR3 extends over 15 amino acids. The CDR3 sequence is CASSDGRDAGETQYF. CDR3 coding DNA: TGTGCCAGCAGTGATGGTAGGGACGCGGGAGAGACCCAGTACTTC.

V gene TRBV19 combines with J gene TRBJ1-4; D perhaps matches TRBD1 (6 bases). Between the trimmed V and J ends, which lost 6 bases and 1 base, there was a span of 12 bases. Germline CDR1 LNHDA, CDR2 SQIVND (reference sequence). The CDR3 has 15 amino acids. The CDR3 loop is CASRNRVGTNEKLFF. The CDR3 DNA reads TGTGCCAGTAGAAACAGGGTCGGAACTAATGAAAAACTGTTTTTT.

About this clonotype: At one boundary the junction diverges from the germline segment, which might be a read error. The chain is built from TRBV5-1 and TRBJ2-3, with TRBD2 identical over 8 bases. CDR3 length: 15 residues. CDR1 and CDR2 (germline): SGHRS, YFSETQ. In nucleotides, the CDR3 is TGCGCCAGCAGCCTTAGCGGGATCGGCACAGGTACGCAGTATTTT. It is translated as CASSLSGIGTGTQYF.

This clonotype was observed many times. The chain employs TRBV15 and TRBJ2-5, with TRBD2 identical over 10 bases. This CDR3 is 16 amino acids long. CDR1 LNHNV and CDR2 YYDKDF come from the germline V gene (reference sequence). J lost 1 base, V lost 3 bases, and 5 bases had no gene match. The CDR3 bases are TGTGCCACCAGCAGGAAACTAGCGGGACCCCAAGAGACCCAGTACTTC. It specifies CATSRKLAGPQETQYF.

The chain carries TRBV10-3 and TRBJ2-7, with D perhaps TRBD2 (7 bases). Germline V CDR1 and CDR2: ENHRY, SYGVKD. With 8 bases removed from V and 5 bases from J, the gap between germline ends came to 19 bases. CDR3 length: 14 residues. The CDR3 DNA reads as TGTGCCATCTCTTGGGGGGGTGAGGGGGACGAGCAGTACTTC. Translating it yields CAISWGGEGDEQYF.

The chain links TRBV7-6 to TRBJ2-2, with a weak D call TRBD1 (6 bases). With 1 base removed from V and 4 bases from J, the gap between germline ends came to 10 bases. The CDR3 consists of 15 residues. Germline V CDR1 and CDR2: SGHVS, FNYEAQ. The CDR3 DNA reads TGTGCCAGCAGCTTAGAGGGGGAGAGCACCGGGGAGCTGTTTTTT. It specifies CASSLEGESTGELFF.